A selection of T cell receptor beta chains follows, all from one sample in a study of cytomegalovirus exposure and HLA in healthy donors. Clones were read by immunoSEQ multiplex PCR, and TCRdb kept only the in-frame ones, dropping some. This table has 200,000 or so clones, around 79% appearing once. The sequenced sample consisted of PBMCs. The receptors were gathered from a male donor in good health and CMV-seropositive. The CDR3 runs from the conserved cysteine through the conserved F or W. The D gene is left open where the match is weak. Some rows mark clone size as missing; the rest say once, few, many or name a class of expanded clone.

D gene: TRBD1
clone size: NA
V gene: TRBV19
J gene: TRBJ2-7
CDR3 DNA: TGTGCCAGTAGGGAAGGACAGGCCTCCTACGAGCAGTACTTC
CDR3 protein: CASREGQASYEQYF

D gene: TRBD1
clone size: NA
V gene: TRBV18
J gene: TRBJ1-2
CDR3 DNA: TGTGCCAGCTCACCCGCCGGACAGGGCGGGTATGGCTACACCTTC
CDR3 protein: CASSPAGQGGYGYTF

D gene: NA
clone size: NA
V gene: TRBV18
J gene: TRBJ1-5
CDR3 DNA: TGTGCCAGCTCACCGGGGACACCCAATCAGCCCCAGCATTTT
CDR3 protein: CASSPGTPNQPQHF

D gene: NA
clone size: NA
V gene: TRBV18
J gene: TRBJ1-2
CDR3 DNA: TGTGCCAGCTCACCCCCCTCACAGCTGGGCTATGGCTACACCTTC
CDR3 protein: CASSPPSQLGYGYTF

D gene: TRBD2
clone size: few
V gene: TRBV27
J gene: TRBJ2-1
CDR3 DNA: TGTGCCAGCAGTTTATATCCCCGGACTAGCGGGGCCTACAATGAGCAGTTCTTC
CDR3 protein: CASSLYPRTSGAYNEQFF

D gene: TRBD1
clone size: NA
V gene: TRBV9
J gene: TRBJ1-4
CDR3 DNA: TGTGCCAGCAGCGAACCGACAGGGTTTGAGGAAAAACTGTTTTTT
CDR3 protein: CASSEPTGFEEKLFF

D gene: NA
clone size: NA
V gene: TRBV11-1
J gene: TRBJ2-7
CDR3 DNA: TGTGCCAGCAGCTTAGCGGGAGCCTACGAGCAGTACTTC
CDR3 protein: CASSLAGAYEQYF

D gene: TRBD2
clone size: NA
V gene: TRBV10-1
J gene: TRBJ2-3
CDR3 DNA: TGCGCCAGCAGTTATTTCCTAGCGGACCCCACAGATACGCAGTATTTT
CDR3 protein: CASSYFLADPTDTQYF

D gene: TRBD1
clone size: NA
V gene: TRBV7-2
J gene: TRBJ1-4
CDR3 DNA: TGTGCCAGCAGCGACAGTAGAAGGACACAGGGGGGAAAACTGTTTTTT
CDR3 protein: CASSDSRRTQGGKLFF

D gene: TRBD1
clone size: NA
V gene: TRBV29-1
J gene: TRBJ2-7
CDR3 DNA: TGCAGCGTTGTCGCTACCGGGACAGGGGACTACGAGCAGTACTTC
CDR3 protein: CSVVATGTGDYEQYF

D gene: TRBD1
clone size: NA
V gene: TRBV9
J gene: TRBJ2-1
CDR3 DNA: TGTGCCAGCAGCGAAAAGGACAGGGCATACAATGAGCAGTTCTTC
CDR3 protein: CASSEKDRAYNEQFF

D gene: TRBD2
clone size: NA
V gene: TRBV11-1
J gene: TRBJ2-1
CDR3 DNA: TGTGCCAGCAGCATACTAGCGGGGTCATACAATGAGCAGTTCTTC
CDR3 protein: CASSILAGSYNEQFF

D gene: TRBD1
clone size: few
V gene: TRBV7-9
J gene: TRBJ2-5
CDR3 DNA: TGTGCCAGCAGCTTACCGACAGGGTTGGAGGAGACCCAGTACTTC
CDR3 protein: CASSLPTGLEETQYF

D gene: NA
clone size: NA
V gene: TRBV5-1
J gene: TRBJ2-3
CDR3 DNA: TGCGCCAGCAGGGGGCTCATAACCCCTACAGATACGCAGTATTTT
CDR3 protein: CASRGLITPTDTQYF

D gene: TRBD1
clone size: NA
V gene: TRBV5-1
J gene: TRBJ1-1
CDR3 DNA: TGCGCCAGCAGCCTACAGGGGATGAACACTGAAGCTTTCTTT
CDR3 protein: CASSLQGMNTEAFF

D gene: NA
clone size: once
V gene: TRBV6-1
J gene: TRBJ1-1
CDR3 DNA: TGTGCCAGCAGTGTCCGGGGTTGGACTGAAGCTTTCTTT
CDR3 protein: CASSVRGWTEAFF

D gene: NA
clone size: NA
V gene: TRBV28
J gene: TRBJ1-2
CDR3 DNA: TGTGCCAGTTCCCAGGGGTATGGCTACACCTTC
CDR3 protein: CASSQGYGYTF

D gene: NA
clone size: NA
V gene: TRBV5-1
J gene: TRBJ1-5
CDR3 DNA: TGCGCCAGCAGTGTTATTCCTAGTCAGCCCCAGCATTTT
CDR3 protein: CASSVIPSQPQHF

D gene: NA
clone size: few
V gene: TRBV11-2
J gene: TRBJ1-6
CDR3 DNA: TGTGCCAGCAGCTTAGATTACAGGGTTCTCCACTTT
CDR3 protein: CASSLDYRVLHF

D gene: NA
clone size: NA
V gene: TRBV5-1
J gene: TRBJ2-7
CDR3 DNA: TGCGCCAGCAGCTTGAAGGGGCTCGAGCAGTACTTC
CDR3 protein: CASSLKGLEQYF

D gene: NA
clone size: NA
V gene: TRBV10-2
J gene: TRBJ1-4
CDR3 DNA: TGCGCCAGCCTTGACGGAGGGGGAGGGGTCGAAAAACTGTTTTTT
CDR3 protein: CASLDGGGGVEKLFF

D gene: NA
clone size: NA
V gene: TRBV7-2
J gene: TRBJ2-7
CDR3 DNA: TGTGCCAGCAGCTTATTTATCGGGCAGGGTTACGAGCAGTACTTC
CDR3 protein: CASSLFIGQGYEQYF

D gene: TRBD1
clone size: NA
V gene: TRBV18
J gene: TRBJ2-5
CDR3 DNA: TGTGCCAGCTCACGGGACAGTCAAGAGACCCAGTACTTC
CDR3 protein: CASSRDSQETQYF

D gene: TRBD1
clone size: NA
V gene: TRBV28
J gene: TRBJ2-7
CDR3 DNA: TGTGCCAGTCGAAAGTGGGGGGGACAGGGGTCCTACGAGCAGTACTTC
CDR3 protein: CASRKWGGQGSYEQYF

D gene: NA
clone size: NA
V gene: TRBV5-6
J gene: TRBJ2-3
CDR3 DNA: TGTGCCAGCAGCTCCCCCGGCAACAGGGAAACAGATACGCAGTATTTT
CDR3 protein: CASSSPGNRETDTQYF

D gene: NA
clone size: NA
V gene: TRBV15
J gene: TRBJ1-5
CDR3 DNA: TGTGCCACCAGCAGAGAACAGATCGGCCCCCAGCATTTT
CDR3 protein: CATSREQIGPQHF

D gene: NA
clone size: NA
V gene: TRBV2
J gene: TRBJ2-7
CDR3 DNA: TGTGCCATACTAGCTGGCGAGCAGTACTTC
CDR3 protein: CAILAGEQYF

D gene: NA
clone size: NA
V gene: TRBV9
J gene: TRBJ2-5
CDR3 DNA: TGTGCCAGCAGCGTAGTAGGTACACGGGGACAAGAGACCCAGTACTTC
CDR3 protein: CASSVVGTRGQETQYF

D gene: NA
clone size: NA
V gene: TRBV11-2
J gene: TRBJ2-7
CDR3 DNA: TGTGCCAGCAGCCCCTTCGCGGGCGGCTACGAGCAGTACTTC
CDR3 protein: CASSPFAGGYEQYF

D gene: TRBD1
clone size: NA
V gene: TRBV4-2
J gene: TRBJ1-2
CDR3 DNA: TGTGCCAGCAGCCAAGACTCCGGGACAGGGAATAACTATGGCTACACCTTC
CDR3 protein: CASSQDSGTGNNYGYTF

D gene: TRBD2
clone size: NA
V gene: TRBV28
J gene: TRBJ2-1
CDR3 DNA: TGTGCCAGCAGAACAGGACTAGCGGACAATGAGCAGTTCTTC
CDR3 protein: CASRTGLADNEQFF

D gene: TRBD1
clone size: NA
V gene: TRBV7-2
J gene: TRBJ2-2
CDR3 DNA: TGTGCCAGCAGCTTCAGGGGGCGGGACACCGGGGAGCTGTTTTTT
CDR3 protein: CASSFRGRDTGELFF

D gene: NA
clone size: NA
V gene: TRBV9
J gene: TRBJ1-2
CDR3 DNA: TGTGCCAGCAGCGTAGACAGGGATAACTATGGCTACACCTTC
CDR3 protein: CASSVDRDNYGYTF

D gene: TRBD1
clone size: NA
V gene: TRBV7-2
J gene: TRBJ1-2
CDR3 DNA: TGTGCCAGCAGCTTAAGCGGGACAGGGAGGGATGGCTACACCTTC
CDR3 protein: CASSLSGTGRDGYTF

D gene: NA
clone size: NA
V gene: TRBV11-1
J gene: TRBJ1-1
CDR3 DNA: TGTGCCAGCAGCTTACATACAAGGGGGGAAGCTTTCTTT
CDR3 protein: CASSLHTRGEAFF

D gene: NA
clone size: NA
V gene: TRBV4-2
J gene: TRBJ1-5
CDR3 DNA: TGTGCCAGCAGCCAAGGACAGTCTACTCAGCCCCAGCATTTT
CDR3 protein: CASSQGQSTQPQHF

D gene: NA
clone size: NA
V gene: TRBV19
J gene: TRBJ1-3
CDR3 DNA: TGTGCCAGTAGTGTTCATCACAGAGACTCTGGAAACACCATATATTTT
CDR3 protein: CASSVHHRDSGNTIYF

D gene: TRBD1
clone size: NA
V gene: TRBV18
J gene: TRBJ2-3
CDR3 DNA: TGTGCCAGCTCACCTCACAGGGGGGATACGCAGTATTTT
CDR3 protein: CASSPHRGDTQYF

D gene: NA
clone size: NA
V gene: TRBV5-1
J gene: TRBJ2-7
CDR3 DNA: TGCGCCAGCAGCTTGGCAGGGGTAGCCTACGAGCAGTACTTC
CDR3 protein: CASSLAGVAYEQYF

D gene: TRBD1
clone size: NA
V gene: TRBV5-1
J gene: TRBJ2-3
CDR3 DNA: TGCGCCAGCAGCTTGGTCGGACAGGCCACAGATACGCAGTATTTT
CDR3 protein: CASSLVGQATDTQYF

D gene: NA
clone size: NA
V gene: TRBV7-8
J gene: TRBJ1-2
CDR3 DNA: TGTGCCAGCAGGCTACTCCTGCGGGACTATGGCTACACCTTC
CDR3 protein: CASRLLLRDYGYTF